This TCR beta chain was sequenced in a study of blood T cells in healthy people across ages (dated by TCRdb to the mid-2010s). Broadly, across the study: In model experiments, roughly one uniquely barcoded TCR beta cDNA molecule per two T cells was captured by template switching. Using deep sequencing normalized with unique cDNA molecular identifiers, the study measured how TCR beta repertoire diversity changes with age. Four age groups were formed from the donors: young (average roughly 15 years), middle-aged (approximately 40), aged (roughly 56) and long-lived (82). Donors of different ages were randomly distributed across sequencing lanes to avoid experimental bias. The study analyzed two additional independent replicas of 1 million unique cDNA reads from the same blood draw for two donors, one aged 18 to 29 and one aged 80 or older. What the research found in general, with its limitations: Because donor CMV infection status was unknown, age-related changes in expanded clonotypes were potentially confounded. The long-lived group showed more naive CD4+ T cells, fewer expanded clones and increased TCR diversity than the aged group, suggesting age selection. Observed TCR beta diversity correlated strongly with the percentage of naive T cells measured by flow cytometry. Bulk unsorted PBMC profiling prevented conclusive comparison of naive and antigen-experienced compartments. Estimates of total diversity based on one million sequenced T cells were regarded as lower bounds and as underestimates. As age increased, observed TCR beta diversity per million T cells dropped in a roughly linear way, and a significant reduction was already evident by age about 36.

Libraries were built with 5' RACE. Sequencer: Illumina HiSeq 2500. The second PCR ran for about 6 to 12 cycles and used a J-beta primer mix along with a sample-barcoded 5' primer. A template-switch 5' adaptor carrying 12 random nucleotides introduced a unique molecular identifier onto each TCR beta cDNA molecule. Each sample yielded at least 2.5 million CDR3-containing paired-end reads. All of the RNA was converted into first-strand cDNA using the Mint cDNA synthesis kit, with a TRBC-specific oligonucleotide serving as the primer. Following uracil-DNA glycosylase treatment, a first 18-cycle PCR with universal primers M1SS and BC2_uni_R was performed on all cDNA. The authors processed their data as follows. Normalization of each sample was performed by random selection of 1 million high-quality reads, each carrying a distinct molecular identifier. Instead of being binned into consensus sequences, reads with shared molecular identifiers were discarded. MiTCR, run with a Q25 quality threshold and the strictest error-elimination algorithm, handled CDR3 identification, clonotype clustering and error correction. Lower-bound total TCR beta diversity was estimated with a nonparametric unseen species model using Euler transformation. Starting from the raw public reads, TCRdb applied fastp trimming at Q25, assembled clones with MiXCR and retained in-frame beta chains. Each CDR3 protein gets just one entry, which takes the most common genes and DNA from the rows behind it. What appears here as the V and J calls and clone size reflects TCRdb's work, not the paper's. This sample holds 650,000 to 800,000 distinct CDR3 sequences; roughly half were observed only once. Of the sample, roughly 14% is held by the ten largest clones.

For this clonotype: What this receptor recognizes is not known. This may come from a read error, since a much larger clone is one base off.

Donors were 39 systemically healthy Caucasian individuals from Russia aged 6 to 90 years. Approximately 9.3 milliliters of peripheral blood were drawn from each donor into EDTA-treated Vacutainer tubes. PBMCs were isolated by Ficoll-Paque density-gradient centrifugation, with at least 6.5 million obtained per sample. Trizol reagent was used to extract total RNA from the PBMCs, yielding at least 6 micrograms per sample. The percentages of naive CD45RAhigh/CD27high T cells were determined by flow cytometry on a PBMC aliquot from every donor. This clonotype was obtained from an elderly woman in good health. Sequenced material: blood.

The sequence in DNA is TGTGCTAGTGCCTATTTTGGGGCCAACGTCCTGACTTTC. Its product reads: CASAYFGANVLTF. The chain employs TRBV12-5 and TRBJ2-6; the D gene lacks a confident call. From the cysteine up to the phenylalanine, the CDR3 has a length of 13 residues. Only the CDR3 DNA stays, 39 bases, in frame from base 1. CDR1 and CDR2, per the germline V gene, are LGHNT and FRNRAP. The V end loses 7 bases and the J end loses 3 bases, and a stretch of 7 bases separates them. Beyond the CDR3, the reference TRBV12-5 and TRBJ2-6 genes provide the residues; the full variable domain reads: DARVTQTPRHKVTEMGQEVTMRCQPILGHNTVFWYRQTMMQGLELLAYFRNRAPLDDSGMPKDRFSAEMPDATLATLKIQPSEPRDSAVYFCASAYFGANVLTFGAGSRLTVL.